The T cell receptor (beta chain) described here comes from a study of cytomegalovirus exposure and HLA in healthy donors. Primers for the PCR totalled 60 Vbeta and 13 Jbeta. Assay: immunoSEQ multiplex PCR; the TCRdb copy retains only in-frame clones and omits some. The data contain 110,000 to 150,000 clones, around 78% of them singletons. Points on this clone: Its antigen is not known.

Points from the study as a whole: Later analysis identified over 15,000 TCR beta sequences associated with HLA alleles, using a false discovery rate threshold of 0.05. It was confirmed in vitro that a few of the CMV-associated chains were specific for CMV antigens. In a later analysis, an Asian-associated ancestry cluster reportedly showed fewer N-insertions than the approximately 640-donor mean.

Sequenced: PBMCs. The sequence was collected from a woman aged 18-30 years in good health and CMV-seropositive.

DNA of the CDR3: TGTGCCAGTAGTTCGAACCCAGGGGGCGATGGCTACACCTTC. It codes for CASSSNPGGDGYTF. This chain connects TRBV19 to TRBJ1-2; 8 nucleotides match TRBD1. The CDR3 spans 14 residues. V shed 5 bases and J 6 bases; nucleotides not matched to a gene: 8. CDR1 is LNHDA and CDR2 is SQIVND in the germline V gene (reference sequence).